The rows below give T cell receptor beta chains drawn from one sample of a study of blood T cell repertoires in COVID-19. Data came from immunoSEQ multiplex PCR; TCRdb stores just in-frame clones and leaves some out. The repertoire consists of 540,000 or so clones, with roughly 91% occurring once and the leading ten covering roughly 7.4%. Material: peripheral blood. These receptors all come from a woman between 45 and 65 years old with COVID-19, enrolled during active disease. The CDR3 runs from the conserved cysteine through the conserved F or W. Each record gives: D gene, V gene, CDR3 protein. D genes are given only for firm matches.

d_gene: TRBD2
v_gene: TRBV5-1
CDR3aa: CASSPRRNVVAGGQRNTGELFF

d_gene: .
v_gene: TRBV19
CDR3aa: CASKTGRVDNQPQHF

d_gene: .
v_gene: TRBV2
CDR3aa: CASSGGQGNYGYTF

d_gene: .
v_gene: TRBV4-1
CDR3aa: CASSQDAGGFQETQYF

d_gene: TRBD1
v_gene: TRBV5-4
CDR3aa: CASSLAGTGRTNTEAFF

d_gene: .
v_gene: TRBV7-9
CDR3aa: CASSPTGLGNQPQHF

d_gene: TRBD1
v_gene: TRBV5-4
CDR3aa: CASSPGTGWGGGNTEAFF

d_gene: .
v_gene: TRBV6-5
CDR3aa: CASNSPRSPYEQYF

d_gene: TRBD2
v_gene: TRBV4-2
CDR3aa: CASSQEPGGSSYNEQFF

d_gene: .
v_gene: TRBV5-5
CDR3aa: CASSFLRQADTQYF

d_gene: TRBD1
v_gene: TRBV6-1
CDR3aa: CASSARQGSLPYEQYF

d_gene: TRBD2
v_gene: TRBV3-1/TRBV3-2
CDR3aa: CASSQEGGGLGRDEQFF

d_gene: TRBD1
v_gene: TRBV19
CDR3aa: CASSKETGGAVGQPQHF

d_gene: TRBD1
v_gene: TRBV9
CDR3aa: CASSARTGFNSPLHF

d_gene: TRBD2
v_gene: TRBV27
CDR3aa: CASSLGEGYPFHYEQYF

d_gene: TRBD2
v_gene: TRBV10-2
CDR3aa: CASKITGTSGGDTQYF

d_gene: .
v_gene: TRBV5-1
CDR3aa: CASSLGGRDTQYF

d_gene: TRBD1
v_gene: TRBV5-5
CDR3aa: CASSFRDRGTEAFF

d_gene: TRBD1
v_gene: TRBV19
CDR3aa: CASSGQVDSPLHF

d_gene: .
v_gene: TRBV4-2
CDR3aa: CASSQVVEEVQHF

d_gene: TRBD1
v_gene: TRBV28
CDR3aa: CASSPDREDQPQHF

d_gene: .
v_gene: TRBV9
CDR3aa: CASSPRDTSKGYNEQFF

d_gene: .
v_gene: TRBV28
CDR3aa: CASSLQGYSPLHF

d_gene: .
v_gene: TRBV30
CDR3aa: CAWSPYLGNTIYF

d_gene: .
v_gene: TRBV7-9
CDR3aa: CASSLLANPEDTQYF

d_gene: .
v_gene: TRBV30
CDR3aa: CAWLTGRGYGYTF

d_gene: .
v_gene: TRBV5-6
CDR3aa: CASSFGGVEQFF

d_gene: TRBD2
v_gene: TRBV4-1
CDR3aa: CASSQTASGGAKNIQYF

d_gene: .
v_gene: TRBV15
CDR3aa: CATSRELEYNEQFF

d_gene: .
v_gene: TRBV30
CDR3aa: CAWSVLRGMEGYTF

d_gene: TRBD2
v_gene: TRBV6-5
CDR3aa: CAASGGLDTGELFF

d_gene: .
v_gene: TRBV19
CDR3aa: CASEKRAYGGEPQHF

d_gene: .
v_gene: TRBV12-3/TRBV12-4
CDR3aa: CASSSTGGQPQHF

d_gene: TRBD1
v_gene: TRBV19
CDR3aa: CASWDWRGRRGYTF

d_gene: .
v_gene: TRBV7-2
CDR3aa: CASSLEASSGNTIYF

d_gene: TRBD2
v_gene: TRBV19
CDR3aa: CASSWLAGGPGDEQFF

d_gene: TRBD1
v_gene: TRBV2
CDR3aa: CASSPGQGGWGYTF

d_gene: TRBD1
v_gene: TRBV2
CDR3aa: CASRLGQYLRGASGANVLTF

d_gene: .
v_gene: TRBV19
CDR3aa: CASTQGNGKLFF

d_gene: TRBD1
v_gene: TRBV5-6
CDR3aa: CASSHGTAYNEQFF

d_gene: .
v_gene: TRBV3-1/TRBV3-2
CDR3aa: CASSAGTRSGNTIYF

d_gene: .
v_gene: TRBV2
CDR3aa: CASSDGTPNEGVFF

d_gene: TRBD1
v_gene: TRBV11-2
CDR3aa: CASSLYPGGNSPLHF

d_gene: .
v_gene: TRBV2
CDR3aa: CASNLPGRRLQNEKLFF

d_gene: TRBD2
v_gene: TRBV7-2
CDR3aa: CASSSGGRSDEQFF

d_gene: TRBD1
v_gene: TRBV19
CDR3aa: CASSIATGGREKLFF

d_gene: .
v_gene: TRBV10-3
CDR3aa: CAITAGEARMNTEAFF

d_gene: .
v_gene: TRBV27
CDR3aa: CASRPRVFRQAQETQYF

d_gene: .
v_gene: TRBV6-2/TRBV6-3
CDR3aa: CASSYGSSNTEAFF

d_gene: .
v_gene: TRBV11-2
CDR3aa: CASSLSRGNTIYF

d_gene: TRBD1
v_gene: TRBV11-3
CDR3aa: CASSLRGLREAFF

d_gene: .
v_gene: TRBV5-4
CDR3aa: CASSLLGSAEAFF

d_gene: TRBD2
v_gene: TRBV6-1
CDR3aa: CASSEETSGYYEQYF